Below, one T cell receptor (beta chain) is given with its context. No antigen is known for it. This CDR3 is built from 13 residues. The V end was cut by 2 bases, the J end by 4 bases, with 8 bases between. The germline gives CDR1 SGHNT, CDR2 YYREEE (reference sequence). Eligible hyperthyroidism cases comprised new diagnoses of under 2 months' duration in individuals aged 18 to 65. Orbital computed tomography, together with clinical symptoms, serum thyroxine, TRAb and thyroid ultrasound, was used for diagnosis. The sample belongs to a study of Graves' ophthalmopathy and Graves' hyperthyroidism. Study-wide results and limits: Distinction of ophthalmopathy from stable hyperthyroidism by a 13-signature model reached approximately 88% sensitivity and 65% to 83% specificity. Thyroid clonotypes that were expanded above 0.001 frequency mostly also appeared in blood.

TCR beta CDR3 amplification used RNA transcripts. RT-PCR with HTBI primers came first, then second-round multiplex PCR. TCRdb analysed the multiplex PCR reads with MiXCR anew, one entry per CDR3 protein. The sample carries 580,000 or so distinct CDR3 sequences, approximately 35% recorded once. What was sequenced was peripheral blood or thyroid tissue (not recorded which). This TCR was sampled from an adult man with Graves' hyperthyroidism. V is TRBV5-4 and J is TRBJ2-3; the D gene is possibly TRBD1 (5 bases). The CDR3 bases are TGTGCCAGCAGCTTTCCCAGGGCAGATACGCAGTATTTT. This gives the protein CASSFPRADTQYF.